Following are 27 T cell receptor beta chains from one sample sequenced in a study of control samples from healthy donors and cancer patients. The protocol was immunoSEQ multiplex PCR, while the TCRdb copy is restricted to in-frame clones and leaves out a portion. The data show about 130,000 clones, with approximately 92% seen just once and about 2.5% held by the top ten. Sequencing was performed on blood. The source is a man aged 18 to 29 in good health.

This sequence joins TRBV6-5 and TRBJ1-2; no clear D gene. CDR1 MNHEY and CDR2 SVGAGI come from the germline V gene. The CDR3 has 15 amino acids. Trimming cost V 0 bases and J 5 bases, with 13 bases left between them. The CDR3 DNA sequence: TGTGCCAGCAGTTACTCTCCGCAGGTTCCTTATGGCTACACCTTC. Amino acid sequence: CASSYSPQVPYGYTF.

This clone came up once. The sample contains more than one DNA sequence encoding this CDR3. The CDR3: CASSQTGNYGYTF. CDR3 nucleotide sequence: TGTGCCAGCAGCCAGACAGGGAACTATGGCTACACCTTC. The chain carries TRBV3-1 (or the pseudogene TRBV3-2) and TRBJ1-2; TRBD1 agrees at 7 bases. The germline V gene has CDR1 LGHDT and CDR2 YNNKEL (reference sequence). The CDR3 contains 13 residues. V shed 3 bases and J 2 bases; nucleotides not matched to a gene: 0.

J is TRBJ2-1 and V is TRBV5-1; D remains ambiguous. Germline CDR1 SGHRS, CDR2 YFSETQ. This CDR3 spans 12 amino acids. V lost 0 bases and J 9 bases, leaving 7 bases between the germline ends. CDR3 DNA: TGCGCCAGCAGCTTGGTTGCCAGTGAGCAGTTCTTC. Translation: CASSLVASEQFF.

The chain carries TRBV18 and TRBJ2-2; TRBD1 might be the D (5 bases). Trimming pared 3 bases from V and 3 bases from J, leaving 11 bases between. The germline V gene encodes CDR1 KGHSH and CDR2 LQKENI. CDR3 size: 15 residues. The CDR3 spells CASSPGLGHTGELFF. CDR3 bases: TGTGCCAGCTCACCGGGGCTAGGTCACACCGGGGAGCTGTTTTTT.

The chain links TRBV6-5 to TRBJ2-5, with a weak D call TRBD1 (6 bases). The CDR3 extends over 14 amino acids. V shed 2 bases and J shed 1 base, with 8 bases lying between them. Germline loops: CDR1 MNHEY, CDR2 SVGAGI. The CDR3 coding sequence is TGTGCCAGCAGTTACGGCAGGGGCCAAGAGACCCAGTACTTC. It is translated as CASSYGRGQETQYF.

This clone came up once. The chain uses TRBV27 and TRBJ2-2; D perhaps matches TRBD1 (6 bases). Trimming left V 6 bases short and J 4 bases short, with 18 bases between. The germline V gene encodes CDR1 MNHEY and CDR2 SMNVEV (reference sequence). CDR3 length equals 16 residues. CDR3 nucleotide sequence: TGTGCCAGCAGATATTCCGGGACACCTTCCACCGGGGAGCTGTTTTTT. Its protein product is CASRYSGTPSTGELFF.

The V call is TRBV9, the J call TRBJ2-3, with D possibly called TRBD1 or TRBD2 (5 bases each). The CDR3 spans 16 residues. V lost 4 bases, J lost 2 bases, and 17 bases lay in between. The V gene's germline CDR1 is SGDLS and CDR2 YYNGEE. Written as DNA, the CDR3 is TGTGCCAGCAGCTTAAGCTGGGGGTTTCCCACAGATACGCAGTATTTT. Protein: CASSLSWGFPTDTQYF.

The V and J genes are TRBV6-5 and TRBJ2-3; no reliable D call. The CDR3 covers 13 residues. CDR1 and CDR2 (germline): MNHEY, SVGAGI. The V gene lost 2 bases and the J gene lost 3 bases, with 6 bases spanning the gap. The CDR3 loop reads CASSYGETDTQYF. As DNA, the CDR3 is TGTGCCAGCAGTTACGGGGAAACAGATACGCAGTATTTT.

The rearrangement uses TRBV7-9 and TRBJ2-7, with D hard to call. V lost 1 base, J lost 3 bases, and 7 bases lay in between. CDR1 and CDR2 (germline): SEHNR, FQNEAQ (reference sequence). The CDR3 loop spans 13 amino acids. The CDR3 spells CASSLDSGYEQYF. The DNA of the CDR3 is TGTGCCAGCAGCTTAGATTCCGGCTACGAGCAGTACTTC. Supplemented by reference TRBV7-9 and TRBJ2-7, the full variable domain reads DTGVSQNPRHKITKRGQNVTFRCDPISEHNRLYWYRQTLGQGPEFLTYFQNEAQLEKSRLLSDRFSAERPKGSFSTLEIQRTEQGDSAMYLCASSLDSGYEQYFGPGTRLTVT.

The chain recombines TRBV6-5 with TRBJ1-5; TRBD1 matches at 7 bases. CDR3 length: 14 amino acids. The V and J ends lost 5 bases and 7 bases, in that order; junction bases with no gene match: 8. In germline, CDR1 is MNHEY, CDR2 SVGAGI. In DNA form, the CDR3 reads TGTGCCAGCAGTCTACGACAGGGTACCCAGCCCCAGCATTTT. This sequence encodes CASSLRQGTQPQHF.

In this sample, this clone turned up once. The J gene is TRBJ2-3, the V gene TRBV9; 10 bases align to TRBD1. Germline values: CDR1 SGDLS, CDR2 YYNGEE. This CDR3 contains 16 residues. After removal of 0 bases from V and 1 base from J, the junction contained 2 bases not matched to a gene. The CDR3 nucleotides are TGTGCCAGCAGCGTAGCCGACAGGGGGCGCACAGATACGCAGTATTTT. Its translation is CASSVADRGRTDTQYF.

This clone was seen only once. V is TRBV30 and J is TRBJ1-2; D possibly corresponds to TRBD1 (6 bases). CDR3 length equals 12 residues. The ends were cut back, 7 bases at V and 6 bases at J, with 15 bases in the middle. The V gene's germline CDR1 is GTSNPN and CDR2 SVGIG (reference sequence). DNA of the CDR3: TGTGCCTCAAAGTGGGGGGACAATGGCTACACCTTC. Encoded protein: CASKWGDNGYTF.

The rearrangement links TRBV28 to TRBJ2-7; 7 nucleotides align to TRBD1. The CDR3 extends over 12 amino acids. Germline assignment: CDR1 MDHEN and CDR2 SYDVKM. V dropped 7 bases and J dropped 7; count of bases not matched to a gene: 7. The CDR3: CASKGATMEQYV. CDR3 DNA sequence: TGTGCCAGCAAGGGGGCTACGATGGAGCAGTACGTC.

The CDR3 sequence: CASSFVGGNTIYF. CDR3 bases: TGTGCCAGCAGTTTTGTTGGGGGAAACACCATATATTTT. The chain carries TRBV27 and TRBJ1-3; no firm D call. The CDR3 is 13 amino acids. Trimming removed 3 bases at V and 4 bases at J, with 7 bases between. Per the germline V gene, CDR1 is MNHEY and CDR2 is SMNVEV (reference sequence).

The genes are TRBV30 and TRBJ1-1; weak D call: TRBD1 (5 bases). The V and J ends lost 4 bases and 1 base respectively, with 10 bases between them. Germline CDR1 is GTSNPN and CDR2 is SVGIG (reference sequence). The CDR3 extends over 13 amino acids. CDR3: CAWNLDRNTEAFF. CDR3 nucleotide sequence: TGTGCCTGGAACCTCGACAGGAACACTGAAGCTTTCTTT.

This clone showed up just once. The chain uses TRBV9 and TRBJ1-6; possibly TRBD1 for D (6 bases). Per the germline V gene, CDR1 is SGDLS and CDR2 is YYNGEE. Trimming cost V 4 bases and J 11 bases, with 19 bases left between them. The CDR3 extends over 15 amino acids. CDR3 DNA sequence: TGTGCCAGCAGCCGGAGGGGGATGGGATTCGCACCCCTCCACTTT. It is translated as CASSRRGMGFAPLHF.

This chain links TRBV10-2 with TRBJ1-6; no clear D. The germline V gene has CDR1 WSHSY and CDR2 SAAADI. The CDR3 has 15 amino acids. The germline V and J ends were trimmed by 7 bases and 5 bases, with 15 bases remaining between them. Here the CDR3 reads CASKADPLDNSPLHF. CDR3 nucleotides: TGCGCCAGCAAGGCAGACCCCTTGGATAATTCACCCCTCCACTTT.

The chain recombines TRBV29-1 with TRBJ2-5, with D perhaps matching TRBD2 (6 bases). The germline V gene has CDR1 SQVTM and CDR2 ANQGSEA. The CDR3 is made up of 12 amino acids. The V end lost 3 bases, the J end lost 5 bases, and 10 bases lay between the germline ends. The CDR3 sequence is CSVDREDETQYF. The CDR3, as DNA: TGCAGCGTTGACAGGGAGGATGAGACCCAGTACTTC.

With respect to this clone: An end of the junction does not agree with germline; a read error may underlie this. Other DNA variants within this sample encode the same CDR3. The chain carries TRBV5-4 and TRBJ2-3; 12 bases fit TRBD1. The CDR3 is made up of 17 amino acids. The germline V gene encodes CDR1 SGHNT and CDR2 YYREEE (reference sequence). Here the CDR3 reads CASSLPGQGAGTDTQYF. For the CDR3, the DNA is TGTGCCAGTAGCTTGCCGGGACAGGGGGCTGGCACAGATACGCAGTATTTT.

CDR3 region: CATSASFNQPQHF. CDR3 nucleotides: TGTGCCACCAGTGCCAGTTTTAATCAGCCCCAGCATTTT. The rearrangement joins TRBV24-1 to TRBJ1-5; no definite D call. The CDR3 loop spans 13 amino acids. The germline CDR1 and CDR2 sequences are KGHDR and SFDVKD. The germline V and J ends were trimmed by 5 bases and 4 bases, with 8 bases remaining between them.

This sequence joins TRBV19 and TRBJ2-6; 7 bases align to TRBD2. CDR1 and CDR2 (germline): LNHDA, SQIVND (reference sequence). This CDR3 spans 15 amino acids. V shed 3 bases, J shed 1 base, and the junction held 0 bases outside the gene matches. CDR3 DNA: TGTGCCAGTAGTATGGGGGGGTCTGGGGCCAACGTCCTGACTTTC. This codes for CASSMGGSGANVLTF.

The chain combines TRBV6-5 with TRBJ2-7, with 9 bases fitting TRBD2. This CDR3 comprises 14 residues. Trimming cost V 0 bases and J 3 bases; bases outside gene matches: 0. Germline V gene data show CDR1 as MNHEY and CDR2 as SVGAGI. The CDR3 nucleotides are TGTGCCAGCAGTTACTCGCGGGAGGGCTACGAGCAGTACGTC. This translates into CASSYSREGYEQYV.

V and J are TRBV27 and TRBJ2-7; possible D gene TRBD1, 6 bases. The CDR3 is made up of 13 amino acids. V was trimmed by 6 bases and J by 4 bases, leaving 13 bases between them. Germline CDR1 is MNHEY and CDR2 is SMNVEV (reference sequence). CDR3 sequence reads: CASSGTRGYEQYF. The CDR3 nucleotides are TGTGCCAGCAGCGGTACTAGGGGGTACGAGCAGTACTTC.

CDR3 coding DNA: TGTGCCGGGGGTCGGGGGGCCGGTAATGAGCAGTTCTTC. It translates to CAGGRGAGNEQFF. The chain links TRBV12-3 or TRBV12-4 to TRBJ2-1, with a tentative D call TRBD2 (7 bases). The CDR3 runs to 13 residues. V was trimmed by 11 bases and J by 7 bases, leaving 18 bases between them.

This clone was found once. This chain connects TRBV30 to TRBJ1-5; D call uncertain. CDR3 length: 13 amino acids. Trimming removed 0 bases from V and 1 base from J, with 4 bases in between. Germline V gene data show CDR1 as GTSNPN and CDR2 as SVGIG (reference sequence). The DNA for the CDR3 is TGTGCCTGGAGTGTGAACAGCAATCAGCCCCAGCATTTT. It specifies CAWSVNSNQPQHF.

The chain uses TRBV6-5 and TRBJ2-5, with unresolved D. V shed 9 bases and J shed 5 bases, with 7 bases lying between them. Germline values: CDR1 MNHEY, CDR2 SVGAGI. The CDR3 consists of 10 residues. In nucleotides, the CDR3 is TGTGCCAGTGATCGGGAGACCCAGTACTTC. This codes for CASDRETQYF.

This chain joins TRBV7-8 and TRBJ2-2; D is unresolved. This CDR3 region has 12 residues. Germline loops: CDR1 SGHVS, CDR2 FQNEAQ. The V gene lost 6 bases and the J gene lost 1 base, with 3 bases spanning the gap. This chain's CDR3 is CASRGNTGELFF. CDR3 sequence (DNA): TGTGCCAGCAGGGGGAACACCGGGGAGCTGTTTTTT.